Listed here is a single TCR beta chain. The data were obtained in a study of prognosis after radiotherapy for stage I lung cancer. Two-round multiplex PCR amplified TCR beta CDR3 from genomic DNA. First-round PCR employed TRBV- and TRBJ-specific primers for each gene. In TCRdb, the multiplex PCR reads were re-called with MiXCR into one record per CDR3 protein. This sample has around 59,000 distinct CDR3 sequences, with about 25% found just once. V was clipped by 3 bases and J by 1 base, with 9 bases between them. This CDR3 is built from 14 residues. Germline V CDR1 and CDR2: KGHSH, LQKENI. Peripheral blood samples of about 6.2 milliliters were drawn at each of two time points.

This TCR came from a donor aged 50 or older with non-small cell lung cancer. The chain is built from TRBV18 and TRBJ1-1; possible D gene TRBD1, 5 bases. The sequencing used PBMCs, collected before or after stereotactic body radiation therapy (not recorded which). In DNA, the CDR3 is TGTGCCAGCTCACCGGGACGGACGAACACTGAAGCTTTCTTT. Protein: CASSPGRTNTEAFF.